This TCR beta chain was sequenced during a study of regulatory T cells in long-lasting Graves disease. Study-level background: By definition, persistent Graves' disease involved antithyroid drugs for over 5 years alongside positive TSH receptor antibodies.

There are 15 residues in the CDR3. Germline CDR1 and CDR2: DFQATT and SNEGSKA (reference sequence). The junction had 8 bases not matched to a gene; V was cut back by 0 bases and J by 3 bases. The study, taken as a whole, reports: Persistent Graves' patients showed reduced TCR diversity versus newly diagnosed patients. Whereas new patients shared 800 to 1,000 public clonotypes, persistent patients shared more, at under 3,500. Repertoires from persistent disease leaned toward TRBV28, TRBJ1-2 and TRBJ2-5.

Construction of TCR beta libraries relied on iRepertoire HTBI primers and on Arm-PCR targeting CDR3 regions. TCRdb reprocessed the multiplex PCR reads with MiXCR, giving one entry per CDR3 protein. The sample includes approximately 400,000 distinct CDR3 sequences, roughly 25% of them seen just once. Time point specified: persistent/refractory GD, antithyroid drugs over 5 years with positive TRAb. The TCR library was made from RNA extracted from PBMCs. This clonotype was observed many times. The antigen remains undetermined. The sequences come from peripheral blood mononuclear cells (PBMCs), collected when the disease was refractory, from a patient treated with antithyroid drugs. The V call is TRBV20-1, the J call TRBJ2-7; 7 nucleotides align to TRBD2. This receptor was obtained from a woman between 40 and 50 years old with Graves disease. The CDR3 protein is CSAREQLADFYEQYF. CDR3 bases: TGCAGTGCTAGAGAACAGCTAGCGGATTTCTACGAGCAGTACTTC.